The T cell receptor beta chain under discussion was sequenced for a study of T cell repertoires in cytomegalovirus infection. Study at large: Public TCR beta signatures marked donors with CMV infection and the matching HLA. Study-wide findings and caveats: Summed public TCR beta family frequency identified CMV carriers bearing the relevant HLA.

CDR1 SGHTA and CDR2 FQGNSA come from the germline V gene. CDR3 length: 14 residues. Trimming at V came to 4 bases and at J to 2 bases, leaving 5 bases not matched to a gene. About this clonotype itself: The target antigen is unknown.

TCRdb re-called the reads through MiXCR, storing one row per CDR3 protein. The table lists a few hundred thousand distinct CDR3 sequences, about 39% of them singletons. The clonotype was recovered from a human donor in good health (CMV status not recorded). Some clones in this sample may be carry-over from other donors' samples. The V call is TRBV7-2, the J call TRBJ2-7; TRBD2 matches 7 bases. The source was cultured PBMCs, collected from culture after CMV antigen stimulation. Here the CDR3 reads CASSYSSGAYEQYF. In DNA form, the CDR3 reads TGTGCCAGCAGCTACTCTAGCGGAGCCTACGAGCAGTACTTC.